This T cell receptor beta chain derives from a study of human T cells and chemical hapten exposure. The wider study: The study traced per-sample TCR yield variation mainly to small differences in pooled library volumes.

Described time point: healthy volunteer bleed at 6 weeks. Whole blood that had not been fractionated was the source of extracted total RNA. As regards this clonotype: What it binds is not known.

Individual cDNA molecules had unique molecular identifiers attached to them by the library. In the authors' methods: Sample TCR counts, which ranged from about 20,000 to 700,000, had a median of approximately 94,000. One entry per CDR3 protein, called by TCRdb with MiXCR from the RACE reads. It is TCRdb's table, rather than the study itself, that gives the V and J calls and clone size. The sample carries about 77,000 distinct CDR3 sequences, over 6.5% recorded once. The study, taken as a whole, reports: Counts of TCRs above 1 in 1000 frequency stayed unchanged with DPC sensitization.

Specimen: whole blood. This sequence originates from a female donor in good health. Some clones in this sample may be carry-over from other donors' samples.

CDR3 bases: TGTGCCAGCAGCTTACCGGGACAGGGGGCCGGAGAGACCCAGTACTTC. Translated: CASSLPGQGAGETQYF. This sequence joins TRBV7-9 and TRBJ2-5; 12 positions match TRBD1. The length of the CDR3 is 16 residues. Per the germline V gene, CDR1 is SEHNR and CDR2 is FQNEAQ (reference sequence). V dropped 2 bases and J dropped 4; count of bases not matched to a gene: 5.